The text below deals with one TCR beta chain. The CDR3 consists of 16 residues. Losses at the gene ends were 4 bases for V and 2 bases for J; bases not matched to a gene: 11. Germline V gene data show CDR1 as KGHSH and CDR2 as LQKENI. This specimen comes from a study of blood T cell repertoires in COVID-19. Study background: Sites across the United States, Italy and Spain contributed samples from acute and convalescent COVID-19. T cells, B-cell-depleted T cells, or PBMCs supplied cDNA or gDNA.

Original data processing: The assay estimated nucleated cells by amplifying reference gene primers. Assay: immunoSEQ multiplex PCR; the TCRdb copy retains only in-frame clones and omits some. That table furnishes V, J and clone size, whereas the DNA furnished D and trimming. This sample carries about 200,000 clones, roughly 82% of them seen once, and the ten largest clones take approximately 13%. The sequencing input was peripheral blood. The sequence was collected from a human donor in a cohort sampled during active COVID-19. The J gene is TRBJ2-7, the V gene TRBV18; the match to TRBD1 covers 7 bases. The CDR3 bases are TGTGCCAGCTCACGAACAGACAGGGTTATTGCCTACGAGCAGTACTTC. Residues: CASSRTDRVIAYEQYF.